This T cell receptor (beta chain) emerged from a study of tumor-infiltrating lymphocytes in oesophageal squamous cell carcinoma. This clonotype occurred many times. TCRdb re-called the PCR reads through MiXCR, storing one row per CDR3 protein. The sample consists of 20,000 or so distinct CDR3 sequences, roughly a third of them appearing once. CDR1 and CDR2 from the germline V gene are MNHNS and SASEGT. CDR3 length: 12 residues. Trimming took off 6 bases at V and 5 bases at J, with 10 bases between the two ends. Sequenced material: esophageal tumor tissue. The sequence was obtained from a female donor with esophageal squamous cell carcinoma. The chain combines TRBV6-1 with TRBJ2-5; D gene unclear. Written as DNA, the CDR3 is TGTGCCAGCAGCCAACGGAAGGAGACCCAGTACTTC. It encodes CASSQRKETQYF.